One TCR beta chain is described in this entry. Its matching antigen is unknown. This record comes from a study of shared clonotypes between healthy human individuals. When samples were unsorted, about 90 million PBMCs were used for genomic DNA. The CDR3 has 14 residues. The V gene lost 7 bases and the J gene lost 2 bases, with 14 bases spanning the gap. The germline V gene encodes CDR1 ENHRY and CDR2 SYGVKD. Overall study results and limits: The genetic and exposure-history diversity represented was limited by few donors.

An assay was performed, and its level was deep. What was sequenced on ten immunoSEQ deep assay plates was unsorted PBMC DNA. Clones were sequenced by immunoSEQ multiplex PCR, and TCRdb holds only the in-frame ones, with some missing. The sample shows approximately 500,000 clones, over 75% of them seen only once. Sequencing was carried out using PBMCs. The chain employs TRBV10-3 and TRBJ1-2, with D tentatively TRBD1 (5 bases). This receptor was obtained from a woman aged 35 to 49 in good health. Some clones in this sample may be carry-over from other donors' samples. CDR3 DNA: TGTGCCATCAAACCCCCGGGGGAAAACTATGGCTACACCTTC. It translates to CAIKPPGENYGYTF.